This note documents a single T cell receptor (beta chain) sequence. This clone was seen a few times. Its antigen specificity is not known. Per-base qualities were not stored, and no clone one base away is much larger. The sample originates from a study of T cell responses to AZD1222 COVID-19 vaccine (dated by TCRdb to the early 2020s). Turning to the overall study: A total of around 240 trial participants underwent TCR sequencing, of whom some 200 had received two doses of AZD1222 and around 25 had received two doses of the MenACWY control vaccine. Trial participants were enrolled by age into 18-55, 56-69 and 70-plus year subgroups, with around 140, 26 and 57 TCR-sequenced participants respectively.

The CDR3 regions of human TCRbeta chains were analyzed by immunosequencing. Concerning the study's data processing: TCRs in the repertoires were compared against a reference library of SARS-CoV-2-specific TCRs that had been generated with the MIRA antigen-specificity platform. Breadth was defined as the fraction of unique TCRs that were SARS-CoV-2-associated. Depth was defined as the fraction of total T cells that were SARS-CoV-2-associated. Each spike-specific TCR was assigned to its reactive spike region and to a CD4 or CD8 class using the MIRA data. Log10-transformed breadth and depth values were compared by one-way ANOVA with Sidak's multiple comparisons tests. In its TCRdb copy, this immuneACCESS table keeps in-frame sequences only and misses some clones. Where compared with another copy, unresolved V genes explain less than half of these, and the others have no known cause. That table gives V, J and clone size, and the DNA gave D and trimming. The sample records 150,000 to 200,000 clones, 80% to 95% of which are singletons. The ten largest clones take up roughly 1.2% of the sample.

The meaning of the sample's time point label: about 28 days (+/-7) after the second vaccine dose. Because spike-specific TCR depth and breadth did not differ between the two schedules, AZD1222 recipients who got a second dose at roughly 4 weeks were pooled with those who got a second dose at roughly 12 weeks. Samples from vaccinated people were obtained from the UK trials COV001 and COV002, which included a single-blind randomized controlled phase 2/3 trial of AZD1222 (ChAdOx1 nCoV-19) in healthy adults. Trial participant PBMC samples were collected at day 0 and day 28 after the second dose for TCRbeta chain sequencing. The full study reports these points: After two AZD1222 doses, spike-specific TCR breadth and depth were significantly higher than at day 0 and than in MenACWY recipients. No day 14 peak-response samples were available, so repertoires were characterized only after the peak T cell response. Epitopes outside the regions mutated in the B.1.351 and B.1.1.7 variants were reportedly recognized by nearly half of the unique spike-specific TCRs. Only five or six AZD1222 recipients were SARS-CoV-2 seropositive at baseline, limiting conclusions about previously exposed vaccinees. The whole spike protein was spanned by vaccine-associated CD4 TCRs, and dominant responses were seen in regions 160-218 and 743-854. The 56-69-year group was small, and its depth increase did not reach significance, likely because of low power. Participants were mostly white British, with more females than males. The authors suggested clonal diversity may have been underestimated.

Taken from cysteine to phenylalanine, the CDR3 has 13 residues. Just CDR3 DNA is preserved here, 39 bases in frame from base 1. V gives up 5 bases and J gives up 10 bases, and the segment between their germline ends measures 17 bases. The clonotype was recovered from an adult who received the AZD1222 COVID-19 vaccine. The sample here was peripheral blood, taken 28 days after the second AZD1222 dose. Recombination connected TRBV12-3 or TRBV12-4 to TRBJ1-1; no D gene call is confident. In nucleotides, the sequence is TGTGCCAGCAGTCTATATCGGGCCCAGCTAGCTTTCTTT. Its translation reads: CASSLYRAQLAFF.